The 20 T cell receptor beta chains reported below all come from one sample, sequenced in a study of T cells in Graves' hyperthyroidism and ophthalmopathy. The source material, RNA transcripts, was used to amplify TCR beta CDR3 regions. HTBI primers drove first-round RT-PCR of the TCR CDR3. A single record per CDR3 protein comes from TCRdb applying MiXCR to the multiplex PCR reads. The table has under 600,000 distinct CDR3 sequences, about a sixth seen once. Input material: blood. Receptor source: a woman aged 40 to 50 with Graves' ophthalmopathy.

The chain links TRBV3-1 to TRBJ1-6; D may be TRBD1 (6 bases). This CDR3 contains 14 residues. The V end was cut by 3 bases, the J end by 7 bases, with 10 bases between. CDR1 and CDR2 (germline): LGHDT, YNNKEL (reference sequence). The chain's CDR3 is CASSQGATNSPLHF. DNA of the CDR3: TGTGCCAGCAGCCAGGGGGCGACGAATTCACCCCTCCACTTT.

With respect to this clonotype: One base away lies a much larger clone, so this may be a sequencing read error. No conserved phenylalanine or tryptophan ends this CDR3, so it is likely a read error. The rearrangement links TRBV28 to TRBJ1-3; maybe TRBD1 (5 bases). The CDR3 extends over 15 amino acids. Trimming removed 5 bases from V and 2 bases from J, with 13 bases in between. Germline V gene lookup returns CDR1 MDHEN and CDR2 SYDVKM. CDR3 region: CASSAGTGAGNTIYS. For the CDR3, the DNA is TGTGCCAGCAGTGCCGGGACTGGGGCTGGAAACACCATATATTCT.

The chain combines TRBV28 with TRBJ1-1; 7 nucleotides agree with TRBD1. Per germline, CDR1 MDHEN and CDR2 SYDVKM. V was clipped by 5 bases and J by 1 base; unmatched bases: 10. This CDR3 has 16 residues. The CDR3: CASSPPPGQKNTEAFF. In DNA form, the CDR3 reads TGTGCCAGCAGTCCCCCCCCGGGACAGAAGAACACTGAAGCTTTCTTT.

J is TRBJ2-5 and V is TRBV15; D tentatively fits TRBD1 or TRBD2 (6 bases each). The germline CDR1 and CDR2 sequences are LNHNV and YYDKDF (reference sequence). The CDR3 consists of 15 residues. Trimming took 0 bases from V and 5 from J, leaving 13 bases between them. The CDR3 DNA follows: TGTGCCACCAGCAGAGATGGAACAGGGAGGGAGACCCAGTACTTC. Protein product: CATSRDGTGRETQYF.

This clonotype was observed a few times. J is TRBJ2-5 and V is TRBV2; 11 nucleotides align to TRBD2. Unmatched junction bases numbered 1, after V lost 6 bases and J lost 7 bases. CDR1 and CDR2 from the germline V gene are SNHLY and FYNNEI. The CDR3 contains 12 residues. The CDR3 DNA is TGTGCCAGCAGACTAGCGGGGGTGACCCAGTACTTC. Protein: CASRLAGVTQYF.

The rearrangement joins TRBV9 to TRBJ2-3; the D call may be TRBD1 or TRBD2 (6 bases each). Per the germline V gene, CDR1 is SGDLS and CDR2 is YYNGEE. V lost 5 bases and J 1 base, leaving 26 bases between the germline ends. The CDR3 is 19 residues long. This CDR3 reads CASSYKTGLGGGRTDTQYF. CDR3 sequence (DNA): TGTGCCAGCAGTTACAAGACAGGCCTCGGGGGCGGACGCACAGATACGCAGTATTTT.

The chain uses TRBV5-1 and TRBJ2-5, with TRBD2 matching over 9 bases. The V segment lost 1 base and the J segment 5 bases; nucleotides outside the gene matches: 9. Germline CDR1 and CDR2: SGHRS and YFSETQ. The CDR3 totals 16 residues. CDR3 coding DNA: TGCGCCAGCAGCTTGATTAGCGGGAGTTCTGTGGAGACCCAGTACTTC. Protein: CASSLISGSSVETQYF. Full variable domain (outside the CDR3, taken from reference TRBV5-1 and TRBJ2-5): KAGVTQTPRYLIKTRGQQVTLSCSPISGHRSVSWYQQTPGQGLQFLFEYFSETQRNKGNFPGRFSGRQFSNSRSEMNVSTLELGDSALYLCASSLISGSSVETQYFGPGTRLLVL.

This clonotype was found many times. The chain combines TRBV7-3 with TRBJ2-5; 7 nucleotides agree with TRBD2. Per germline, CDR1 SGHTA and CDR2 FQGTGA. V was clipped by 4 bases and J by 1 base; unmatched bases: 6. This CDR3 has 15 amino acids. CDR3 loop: CASSSIPGGQETQYF. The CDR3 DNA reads TGTGCCAGCAGCTCAATCCCGGGGGGCCAAGAGACCCAGTACTTC. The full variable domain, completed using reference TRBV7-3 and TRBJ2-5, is GAGVSQTPSNKVTEKGKYVELRCDPISGHTALYWYRQSLGQGPEFLIYFQGTGAADDSGLPNDRFFAVRPEGSVSTLKIQRTERGDSAVYLCASSSIPGGQETQYFGPGTRLLVL.

CDR3 in DNA: TGTGCCAGCAGCTTAGTAGGGACAGGGAGCACTGAAGCTTTCTTT. It specifies CASSLVGTGSTEAFF. The chain joins TRBV7-2 to TRBJ1-1; 9 bases are shared with TRBD1. Germline trimming cut 1 base from V and 4 bases from J; bases unmatched to any gene: 4. Germline loops: CDR1 SGHTA, CDR2 FQGNSA. The CDR3 has 15 amino acids.

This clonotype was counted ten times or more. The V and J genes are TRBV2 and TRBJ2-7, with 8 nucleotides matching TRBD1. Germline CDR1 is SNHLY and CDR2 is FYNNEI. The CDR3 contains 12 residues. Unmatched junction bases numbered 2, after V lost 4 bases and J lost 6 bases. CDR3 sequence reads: CASSGTGFEQYF. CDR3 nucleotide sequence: TGTGCCAGCAGTGGGACAGGGTTCGAGCAGTACTTC.

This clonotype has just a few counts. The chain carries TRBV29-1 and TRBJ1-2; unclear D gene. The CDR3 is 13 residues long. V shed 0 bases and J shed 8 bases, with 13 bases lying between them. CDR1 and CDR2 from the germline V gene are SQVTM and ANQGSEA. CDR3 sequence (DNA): TGCAGCGTTGAAGATCGCCGGGCAGGAGGCTACACCTTC. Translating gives CSVEDRRAGGYTF.

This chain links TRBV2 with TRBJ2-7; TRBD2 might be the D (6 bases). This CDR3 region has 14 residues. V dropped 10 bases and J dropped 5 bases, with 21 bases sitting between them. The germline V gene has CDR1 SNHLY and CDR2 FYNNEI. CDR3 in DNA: TGTGCCACTAGAGGGACTTGGCGGGCGGACGAGCAGTACTTC. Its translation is CATRGTWRADEQYF.

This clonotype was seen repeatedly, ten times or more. The CDR3 loop reads CASSRQENQPQHF. CDR3 nucleotide sequence: TGTGCCAGCAGCCGACAGGAAAATCAGCCCCAGCATTTT. The rearrangement links TRBV11-2 to TRBJ1-5; tentative D call: TRBD1 (6 bases). In germline, CDR1 is SGHAT, CDR2 FQNNGV. V lost 5 bases and J 4 bases, leaving 9 bases between the germline ends. The CDR3 is 13 amino acids.

The CDR3 loop is CSVLGTGVYNEQFF. CDR3 bases: TGCAGCGTTCTGGGGACAGGGGTCTACAATGAGCAGTTCTTC. The chain joins TRBV29-1 to TRBJ2-1, with 10 bases matching TRBD1. The trim removed 5 bases at V and 3 bases at J, leaving 4 bases unmatched. Germline CDR1 and CDR2: SQVTM and ANQGSEA. This CDR3 contains 14 residues.

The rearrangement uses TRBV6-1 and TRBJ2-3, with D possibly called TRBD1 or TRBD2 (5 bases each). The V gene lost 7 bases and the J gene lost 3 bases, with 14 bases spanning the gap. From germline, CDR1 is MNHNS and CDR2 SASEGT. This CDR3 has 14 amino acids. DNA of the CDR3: TGTGCCAGCACGGTAGGGGAGAGGACAGATACGCAGTATTTT. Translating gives CASTVGERTDTQYF.

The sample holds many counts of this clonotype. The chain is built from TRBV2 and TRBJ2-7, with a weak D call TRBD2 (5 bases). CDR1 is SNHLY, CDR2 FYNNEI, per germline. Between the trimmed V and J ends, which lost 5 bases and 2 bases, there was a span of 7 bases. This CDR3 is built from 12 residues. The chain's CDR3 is CASSSGTYEQYF. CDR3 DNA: TGTGCCAGCAGTTCCGGGACCTACGAGCAGTACTTC.

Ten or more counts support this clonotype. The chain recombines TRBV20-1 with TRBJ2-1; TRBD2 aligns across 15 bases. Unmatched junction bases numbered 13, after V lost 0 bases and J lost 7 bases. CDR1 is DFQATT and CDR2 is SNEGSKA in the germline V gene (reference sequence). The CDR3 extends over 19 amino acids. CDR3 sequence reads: CSARDWGLAGGKVLNEQFF. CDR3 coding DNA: TGCAGTGCTAGAGATTGGGGACTAGCGGGGGGCAAGGTGCTAAATGAGCAGTTCTTC.

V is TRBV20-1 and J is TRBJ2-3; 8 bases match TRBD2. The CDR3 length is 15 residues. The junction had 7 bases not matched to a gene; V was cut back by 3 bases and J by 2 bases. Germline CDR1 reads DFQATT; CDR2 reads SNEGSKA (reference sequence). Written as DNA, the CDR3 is TGCAGTGCTAGTCGTGCGGGGGGCAACACAGATACGCAGTATTTT. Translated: CSASRAGGNTDTQYF.

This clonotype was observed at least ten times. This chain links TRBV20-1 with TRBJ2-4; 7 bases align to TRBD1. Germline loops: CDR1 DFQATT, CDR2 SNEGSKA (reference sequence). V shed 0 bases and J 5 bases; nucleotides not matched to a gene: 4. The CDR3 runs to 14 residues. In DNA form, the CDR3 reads TGCAGTGCTAGAGATTGGGACAGACAAAACATTCAGTACTTC. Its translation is CSARDWDRQNIQYF.

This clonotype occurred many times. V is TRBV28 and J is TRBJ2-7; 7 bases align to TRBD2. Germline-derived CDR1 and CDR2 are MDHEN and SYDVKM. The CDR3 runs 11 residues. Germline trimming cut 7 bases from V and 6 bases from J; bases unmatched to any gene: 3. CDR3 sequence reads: CASKGGFEQYF. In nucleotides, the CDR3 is TGTGCCAGCAAGGGAGGGTTCGAGCAGTACTTC. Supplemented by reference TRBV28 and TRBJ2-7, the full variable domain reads DVKVTQSSRYLVKRTGEKVFLECVQDMDHENMFWYRQDPGLGLRLIYFSYDVKMKEKGDIPEGYSVSREKKERFSLILESASTNQTSMYLCASKGGFEQYFGPGTRLTVT.